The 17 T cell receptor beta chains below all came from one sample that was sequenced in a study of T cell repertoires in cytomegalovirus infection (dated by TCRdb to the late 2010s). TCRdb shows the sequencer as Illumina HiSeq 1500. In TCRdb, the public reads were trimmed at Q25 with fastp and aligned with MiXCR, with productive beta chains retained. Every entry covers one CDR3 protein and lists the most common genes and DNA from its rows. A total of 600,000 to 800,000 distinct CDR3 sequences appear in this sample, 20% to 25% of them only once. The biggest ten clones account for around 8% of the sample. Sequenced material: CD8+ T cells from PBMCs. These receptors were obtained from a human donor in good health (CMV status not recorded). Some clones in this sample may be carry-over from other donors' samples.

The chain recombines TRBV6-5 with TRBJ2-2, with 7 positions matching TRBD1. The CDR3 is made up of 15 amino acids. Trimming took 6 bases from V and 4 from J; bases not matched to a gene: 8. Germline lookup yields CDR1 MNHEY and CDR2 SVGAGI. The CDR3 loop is CASSSTTGTTGELFF. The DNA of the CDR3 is TGTGCCAGCAGCTCTACGACAGGGACCACCGGGGAGCTGTTTTTT.

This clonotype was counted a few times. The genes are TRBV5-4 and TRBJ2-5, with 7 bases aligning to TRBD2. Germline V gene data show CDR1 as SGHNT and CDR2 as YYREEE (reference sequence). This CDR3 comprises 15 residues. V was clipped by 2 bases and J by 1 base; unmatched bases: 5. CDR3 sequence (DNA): TGTGCCAGCAGCTTTCGAACGGGGGGCCAAGAGACCCAGTACTTC. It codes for CASSFRTGGQETQYF.

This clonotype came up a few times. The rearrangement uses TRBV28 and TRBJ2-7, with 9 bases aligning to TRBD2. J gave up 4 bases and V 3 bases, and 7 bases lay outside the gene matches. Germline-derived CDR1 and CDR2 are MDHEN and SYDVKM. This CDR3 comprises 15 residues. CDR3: CASSFRSGGGYEQYV. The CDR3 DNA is TGTGCCAGCAGTTTCCGTAGCGGGGGCGGGTACGAGCAGTACGTC.

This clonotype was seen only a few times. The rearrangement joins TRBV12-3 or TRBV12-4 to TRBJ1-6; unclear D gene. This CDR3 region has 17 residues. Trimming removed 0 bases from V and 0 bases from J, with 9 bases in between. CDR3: CASSLARGFSYNSPLHF. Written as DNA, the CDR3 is TGTGCCAGCAGTTTAGCGCGAGGCTTCTCCTATAATTCACCCCTCCACTTT.

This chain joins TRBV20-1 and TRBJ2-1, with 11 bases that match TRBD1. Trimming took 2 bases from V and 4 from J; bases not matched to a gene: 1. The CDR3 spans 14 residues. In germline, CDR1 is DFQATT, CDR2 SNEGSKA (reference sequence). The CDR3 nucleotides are TGCAGTGCTAGAAGGGACAGGGGGTACAATGAGCAGTTCTTC. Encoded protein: CSARRDRGYNEQFF.

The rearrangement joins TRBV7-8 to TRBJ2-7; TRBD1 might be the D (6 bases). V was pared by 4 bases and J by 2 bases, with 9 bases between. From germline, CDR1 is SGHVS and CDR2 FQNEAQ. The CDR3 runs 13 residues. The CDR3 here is CASSSGAPYEQYF. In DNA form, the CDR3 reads TGTGCCAGCAGCTCAGGGGCCCCCTACGAGCAGTACTTC.

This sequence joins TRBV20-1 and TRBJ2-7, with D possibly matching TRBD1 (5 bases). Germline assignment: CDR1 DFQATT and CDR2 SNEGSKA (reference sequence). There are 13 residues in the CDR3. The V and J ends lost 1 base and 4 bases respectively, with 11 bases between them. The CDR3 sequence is CSARVPGFYEQYF. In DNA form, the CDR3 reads TGCAGTGCTAGAGTTCCAGGGTTTTACGAGCAGTACTTC.

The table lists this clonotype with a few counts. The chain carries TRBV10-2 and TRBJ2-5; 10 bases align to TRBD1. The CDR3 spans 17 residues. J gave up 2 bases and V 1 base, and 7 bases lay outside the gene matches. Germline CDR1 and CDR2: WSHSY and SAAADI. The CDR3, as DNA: TGCGCCAGCAGTGAGTGGGACAGGGGATTTGCTCAAGAGACCCAGTACTTC. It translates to CASSEWDRGFAQETQYF.

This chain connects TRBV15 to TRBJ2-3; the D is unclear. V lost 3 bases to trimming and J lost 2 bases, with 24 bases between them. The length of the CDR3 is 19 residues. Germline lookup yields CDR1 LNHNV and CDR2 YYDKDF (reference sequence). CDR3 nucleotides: TGTGCCACCAGCAGTTATTTACCTCCGCAGGTATTGGACACAGATACGCAGTATTTT. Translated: CATSSYLPPQVLDTDTQYF.

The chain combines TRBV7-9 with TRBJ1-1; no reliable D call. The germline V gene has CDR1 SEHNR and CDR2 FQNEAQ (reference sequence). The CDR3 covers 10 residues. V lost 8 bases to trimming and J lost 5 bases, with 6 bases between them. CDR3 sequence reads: CASGRTEAFF. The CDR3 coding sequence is TGTGCCAGCGGGAGGACTGAAGCTTTCTTT.

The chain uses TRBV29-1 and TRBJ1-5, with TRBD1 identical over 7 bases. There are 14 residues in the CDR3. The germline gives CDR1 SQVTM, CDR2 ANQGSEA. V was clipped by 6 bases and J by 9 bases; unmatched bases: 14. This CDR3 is CSVTGQTRGGPQHF. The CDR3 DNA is TGCAGCGTCACGGGACAGACTAGAGGAGGGCCCCAGCATTTT.

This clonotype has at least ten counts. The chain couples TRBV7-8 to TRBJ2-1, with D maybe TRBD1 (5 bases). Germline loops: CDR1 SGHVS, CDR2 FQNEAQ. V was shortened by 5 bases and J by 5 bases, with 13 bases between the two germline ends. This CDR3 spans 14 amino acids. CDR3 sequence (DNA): TGTGCCAGCAGCCTAGGGGCTGGGAACAATGAGCAGTTCTTC. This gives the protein CASSLGAGNNEQFF.

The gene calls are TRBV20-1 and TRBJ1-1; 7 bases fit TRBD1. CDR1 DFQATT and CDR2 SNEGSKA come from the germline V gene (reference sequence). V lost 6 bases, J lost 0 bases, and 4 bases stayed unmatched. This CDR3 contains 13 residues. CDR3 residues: CSAMGQLNTEAFF. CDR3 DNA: TGCAGTGCCATGGGACAGTTGAACACTGAAGCTTTCTTT.

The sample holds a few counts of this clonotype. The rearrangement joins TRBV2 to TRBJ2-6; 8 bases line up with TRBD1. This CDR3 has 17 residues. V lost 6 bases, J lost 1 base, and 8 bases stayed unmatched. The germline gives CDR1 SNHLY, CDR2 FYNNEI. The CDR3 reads CASRGRDRRSGANVLTF. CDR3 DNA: TGTGCCAGCAGGGGACGGGACAGGAGATCTGGGGCCAACGTCCTGACTTTC. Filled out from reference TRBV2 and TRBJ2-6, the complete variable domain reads EPEVTQTPSHQVTQMGQEVILRCVPISNHLYFYWYRQILGQKVEFLVSFYNNEISEKSEIFDDQFSVERPDGSNFTLKIRSTKLEDSAMYFCASRGRDRRSGANVLTFGAGSRLTVL.

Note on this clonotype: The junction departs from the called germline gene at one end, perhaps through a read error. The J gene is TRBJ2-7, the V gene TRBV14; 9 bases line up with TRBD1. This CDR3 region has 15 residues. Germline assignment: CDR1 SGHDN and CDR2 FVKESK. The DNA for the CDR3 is TGTGCCAGCAGCCAAGTAACAGGGGGCTCCTACAAGCAGTACTTC. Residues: CASSQVTGGSYKQYF.

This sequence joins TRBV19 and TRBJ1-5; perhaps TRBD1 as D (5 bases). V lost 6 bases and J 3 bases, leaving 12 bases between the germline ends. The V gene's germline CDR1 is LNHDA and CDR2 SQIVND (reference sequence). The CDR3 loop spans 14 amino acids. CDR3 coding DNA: TGTGCCAGTAGGGATTTGGGGGACAATCAGCCCCAGCATTTT. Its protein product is CASRDLGDNQPQHF.

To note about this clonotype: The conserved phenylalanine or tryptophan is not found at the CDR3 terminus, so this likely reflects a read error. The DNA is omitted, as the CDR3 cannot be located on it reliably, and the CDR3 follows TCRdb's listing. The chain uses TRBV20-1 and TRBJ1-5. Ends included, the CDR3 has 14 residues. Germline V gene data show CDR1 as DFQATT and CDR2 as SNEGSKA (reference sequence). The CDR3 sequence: CSASHKDALRPQQC.